The TCR beta chain under discussion was sequenced for a study of T cell responses to AZD1222 COVID-19 vaccine. General observations from the study: Vaccine-associated CD4 TCRs ranged over spike, dominating at 160-218 and 743-854.

Germline CDR1 LGHDT, CDR2 YNNKEL (reference sequence). The CDR3 has 13 residues. Trimming stripped 3 bases from V and 2 bases from J, with 5 bases between. This clone was detected many times. As yet, its antigen is unknown. Repertoires were generated with immunoSEQ multiplex PCR, while TCRdb's copy carries only in-frame clones and drops some. The sample has about 140,000 clones; around 93% are singletons. The origin of this receptor is an adult who received the AZD1222 COVID-19 vaccine. The chain combines TRBV3-1 (or the pseudogene TRBV3-2) with TRBJ1-5, with D hard to call. The sample here was peripheral blood, taken 28 days after the second AZD1222 dose. The CDR3 here is CASSQAGNQPQHF. The CDR3 DNA sequence: TGTGCCAGCAGCCAGGCGGGCAATCAGCCCCAGCATTTT.